This TCR beta chain was identified during a study of cytomegalovirus exposure and HLA in healthy donors. Study as a whole: From HLA-typed donors, an early data release held about 85 million unique TCRs.

The CDR3 is 14 residues long. The germline V and J ends were trimmed by 4 bases and 6 bases, with 12 bases remaining between them. Germline loops: CDR1 MNHNY, CDR2 SVGAGI (reference sequence). In the PCR, 60 Vbeta and 13 Jbeta primers were used. Per the original data handling: Later work found 65 million to 100 million unique TCR beta chains, with some 11 million shared. TCRdb's copy holds only in-frame clones and misses some; the assay was immunoSEQ multiplex PCR. That table furnishes V, J and clone size, whereas the DNA furnished D and trimming. This sample has 160,000 or so clones, with around 77% found just once.

The specimen sequenced was PBMCs. This TCR was sampled from a man aged 50-59 years in good health and CMV-seropositive. This chain uses TRBV6-6 with TRBJ2-2, with D possibly matching TRBD1 (5 bases). DNA of the CDR3: TGTGCCAGCAGTTTAAGGACAAGCTCCGGGGAGCTGTTTTTT. It translates to CASSLRTSSGELFF.